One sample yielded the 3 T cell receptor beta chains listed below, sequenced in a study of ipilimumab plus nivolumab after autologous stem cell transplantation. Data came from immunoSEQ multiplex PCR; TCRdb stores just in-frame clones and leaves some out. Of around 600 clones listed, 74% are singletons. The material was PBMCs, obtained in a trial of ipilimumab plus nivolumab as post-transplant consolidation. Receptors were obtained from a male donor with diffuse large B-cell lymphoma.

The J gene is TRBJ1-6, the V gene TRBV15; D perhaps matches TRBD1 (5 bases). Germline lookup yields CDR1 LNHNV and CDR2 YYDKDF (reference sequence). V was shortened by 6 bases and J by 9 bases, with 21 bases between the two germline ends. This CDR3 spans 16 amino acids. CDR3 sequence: CATSLTIGRVGSPLHF. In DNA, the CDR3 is TGTGCCACCAGTTTAACCATCGGCAGGGTCGGTTCACCCCTCCACTTT. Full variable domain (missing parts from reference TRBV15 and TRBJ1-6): DAMVIQNPRYQVTQFGKPVTLSCSQTLNHNVMYWYQQKSSQAPKLLFHYYDKDFNNEADTPDNFQSRRPNTSFCFLDIRSPGLGDTAMYLCATSLTIGRVGSPLHFGNGTRLTVT.

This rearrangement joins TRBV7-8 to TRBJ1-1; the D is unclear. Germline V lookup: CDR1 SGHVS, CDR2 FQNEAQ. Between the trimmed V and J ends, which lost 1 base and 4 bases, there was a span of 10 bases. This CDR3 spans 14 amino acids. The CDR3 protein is CASSLGPGITEAFF. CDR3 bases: TGTGCCAGCAGCTTAGGCCCGGGAATCACTGAAGCTTTCTTT.

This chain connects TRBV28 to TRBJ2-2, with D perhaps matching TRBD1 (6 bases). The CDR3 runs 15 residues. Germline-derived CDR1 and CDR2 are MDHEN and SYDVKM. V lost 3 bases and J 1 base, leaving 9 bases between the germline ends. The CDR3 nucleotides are TGTGCCAGCAGTTTCGTGGGACAGAACACCGGGGAGCTGTTTTTT. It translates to CASSFVGQNTGELFF.